This T cell receptor beta chain is drawn from a study of regulatory T cells in long-lasting Graves disease. The time point here: persistent/refractory GD, antithyroid drugs over 5 years with positive TRAb. PBMCs provided the RNA from which the TCR library was made. Library construction for TCR beta used iRepertoire HTBI primers and Arm-PCR of CDR3 regions. Each CDR3 protein is one row after TCRdb ran MiXCR on the multiplex PCR reads. The sample shows about 430,000 distinct CDR3 sequences, roughly 23% of them seen only once. A note on this clonotype: Its antigen is not known.

General study results and limits: Lower TCR diversity was seen in persistent Graves' patients than in newly diagnosed ones.

The CDR3 totals 15 residues. V lost 5 bases and J 3 bases, leaving 17 bases between the germline ends. CDR1 SGHDT and CDR2 YYEEEE come from the germline V gene. The origin of this receptor is a female donor with Graves disease. The sample here was peripheral blood mononuclear cells (PBMCs), taken when the disease was refractory, from a patient treated with antithyroid drugs. This chain uses TRBV5-6 with TRBJ2-5, with a weak D call TRBD2 (5 bases). The CDR3 reads CASSVMRAGKETQYF. The CDR3 coding sequence is TGTGCCAGCAGTGTGATGCGGGCGGGTAAAGAGACCCAGTACTTC.